The present entry profiles one TCR beta chain with its context. Its antigen is as yet unknown. This sample is part of a study of cytomegalovirus exposure and HLA in healthy donors. Study details: Samples from HLA-typed donors yielded approximately 80 million unique TCRs in an early data release. Study-level findings and limits: HLA restriction was apparent for most CMV-associated TCR beta chains in a later analysis. No immune exposure information besides CMV serostatus was available. The study reported that TCR beta sequences accurately predicted HLA-A and HLA-B alleles in most subjects.

The V segment lost 3 bases and the J segment 4 bases; nucleotides outside the gene matches: 9. The CDR3 is 17 residues long. CDR1 LGHNA and CDR2 YSLEER come from the germline V gene. This PCR relied on a set of 60 Vbeta primers and 13 Jbeta primers. Sequencing used immunoSEQ multiplex PCR; TCRdb keeps in-frame clones, though not all of them. In the table there are about 100,000 clones, roughly three quarters of which are singletons. Material: PBMCs. The receptor was isolated from a man between 18 and 35 years old in good health and CMV-seronegative. The V call is TRBV4-3, the J call TRBJ2-3, with TRBD1 matching over 11 bases. CDR3 residues: CASSQAWGTGGSDTQYF. CDR3 nucleotides: TGCGCCAGCAGCCAGGCTTGGGGGACAGGGGGATCAGATACGCAGTATTTT.